These T cell receptor beta chains were read from a single sample in a study of cytomegalovirus exposure and HLA in healthy donors. Libraries were prepared by immunoSEQ multiplex PCR; TCRdb keeps only in-frame clonotypes and omits some of them. The data show roughly 92,000 clones, with approximately 81% seen just once and 4.2% held by the top ten. Sequencing was carried out using PBMCs. The receptors derive from a woman between 65 and 79 years old in good health and CMV-seropositive. The CDR3 runs from the conserved cysteine through the conserved F or W. A D gene is named only where the DNA matches it firmly. Clone size, where shown, is once, few, many, or a class for clones that have expanded.

>-|TRBJ1-2|TRBV28|-
TGTGCCAGCAGTTTAAGGGGCGGCCCCTCGACCCCTAGCTACACCTTC
CASSLRGGPSTPSYTF
>-|TRBJ1-1|TRBV11-3|few
TGTGCCAGCAGCTTAGGGACAGCATCGAACACTGAAGCTTTCTTT
CASSLGTASNTEAFF
>-|TRBJ2-7|TRBV27|-
TGTGCCAGCAGCTCCCCCTACGAGCAGTACTTC
CASSSPYEQYF
>TRBD2|TRBJ2-5|TRBV15|-
TGTGCCACCAGCAGATCCCCTAGCGGGAGGGCCCAGGAGACCCAGTACTTC
CATSRSPSGRAQETQYF
>-|TRBJ1-5|TRBV6-5|-
TGTGCCAGCAGTGCGGGGGTAAATCAGCCCCAGCATTTT
CASSAGVNQPQHF
>-|TRBJ1-4|TRBV19|-
TGTGCCAGTAGTATCAGGGTACGGGGGGAAAAACTGTTTTTT
CASSIRVRGEKLFF
>TRBD1|TRBJ2-1|TRBV7-6|-
TGTGCCAGCAGCGCCCAGACAGGGAATGAGCAGTTCTTC
CASSAQTGNEQFF
>-|TRBJ2-3|TRBV5-4|once
TGTGCCAGCAGCTTGGATTCCAGGACAGCAACTAGCACAGATACGCAGTATTTT
CASSLDSRTATSTDTQYF
>-|TRBJ2-1|TRBV18|once
TGTGCCAGCTCACAGGGGGTCGAAGGTGAGCAGTTCTTC
CASSQGVEGEQFF
>-|TRBJ2-7|TRBV6-6|once
TGTGCCAGCAGTTTAAGCATCTACGAGCAGTACTTC
CASSLSIYEQYF
>TRBD1|TRBJ2-1|TRBV11-2|-
TGTGCCAGCAGCCTGACAGGGGTCAATTACAATGAGCAGTTCTTC
CASSLTGVNYNEQFF
>-|TRBJ2-5|TRBV7-3|-
TGTGCCAGCAGCCCCTCGAGAGGGGAGACCCAGTACTTC
CASSPSRGETQYF
>-|TRBJ1-1|TRBV29-1|-
TGCAGCGTTCGCCCTAACAGGGAGGGTGAAGCTTTCTTT
CSVRPNREGEAFF
>-|TRBJ2-5|TRBV11-2|-
TGTGCCAGCAGCTTAGTGGGGGGGGCATCTGGAGAGACCCAGTACTTC
CASSLVGGASGETQYF
>-|TRBJ1-1|TRBV21-1|-
TGTGCCAACCCCTATCCGGAGGGGTTTGAAGCTTTCTTT
CANPYPEGFEAFF
>-|TRBJ2-7|TRBV10-3|-
TGTGCCATCAGTGACAAGGGACAATACAACGAGCAGTACTTC
CAISDKGQYNEQYF
>-|TRBJ2-3|TRBV5-6|once
TGTGCCAGCAGCTCGGACTCTCGCACAGATACGCAGTATTTT
CASSSDSRTDTQYF
>TRBD1|TRBJ1-2|TRBV7-2|-
TGTGCCAGCAGCCCAACAGGGGGCGGCTACACCTTC
CASSPTGGGYTF
>TRBD1|TRBJ1-1|TRBV5-1|-
TGCGCCAGCAGCTTAGGGACAGGGTCTACTGAAGCTTTCTTT
CASSLGTGSTEAFF
>-|TRBJ2-7|TRBV28|-
TGTGCCAGCAGTTTACGGCGGGGATTGTTCTACGAGCAGTACTTC
CASSLRRGLFYEQYF
>-|TRBJ2-4|TRBV11-3|-
TGTGCCAGCAGCTTATACGGCAAGTTAGGGGTTGGCTATCAGTACTTC
CASSLYGKLGVGYQYF
>-|TRBJ1-1|TRBV19|-
TGTGCCAGTATAGCAGAGCGCGGGATTGAAGCTTTCTTT
CASIAERGIEAFF
>-|TRBJ1-6|TRBV19|-
TGTGCCAGTAGTATCGAGGGCTCACTATCATCCCTCCACTTT
CASSIEGSLSSLHF
>-|TRBJ2-7|TRBV5-1|once
TGCGCCAGCAGCTTGACGACACCTCCCTACGAGCAGTACTTC
CASSLTTPPYEQYF
>TRBD1|TRBJ2-5|TRBV7-3|-
TGTGCCAGCAGCTTAATGCCCTTGGACAGGGGTGAGGAGACCCAGTACTTC
CASSLMPLDRGEETQYF
>TRBD1|TRBJ1-2|TRBV5-1|-
TGCGCCAGCAGCTTGGAGGACAGGGGGTTGGATGGCTACACCTTC
CASSLEDRGLDGYTF
>TRBD1|TRBJ2-3|TRBV19|-
TGTGCCAGTAGTATGGCCCTCCACAGGGGGTGGTATTTT
CASSMALHRGWYF
>-|TRBJ1-2|TRBV30|-
TGTGCCTGGAGCGGAGGTCGCCAGGAGAACTATGGCTACACCTTC
CAWSGGRQENYGYTF
>-|TRBJ1-3|TRBV7-6|-
TGTGCCAGCAGCTTAGCCTCGGGGAACTCTGGAAACACCATATATTTT
CASSLASGNSGNTIYF
>TRBD1|TRBJ1-6|TRBV7-9|-
TGTGCCAGCAGCTTAGGGGACAGGGGCGCGAGATCACCCCTCCACTTT
CASSLGDRGARSPLHF
>TRBD1|TRBJ2-7|TRBV9|-
TGTGCCTCTGCACGGAATCCCGGGACAGACTACGAGCAGTACTTC
CASARNPGTDYEQYF
>-|TRBJ2-6|TRBV2|once
TGTGCCAGCAGTGGGGGCAGGGGAATCGCCGGGGCCAACGTCCTGACTTTC
CASSGGRGIAGANVLTF
>-|TRBJ2-1|TRBV5-8|-
TGTGCCAGCCACCCGCGCTTGTTATCCTACAATGAGCAGTTCTTC
CASHPRLLSYNEQFF
>-|TRBJ2-1|TRBV7-9|-
TGTGCCAGCAGCCCAGCGGGCCGGGTCTACAATGAGCAGTTCTTC
CASSPAGRVYNEQFF
>TRBD2|TRBJ2-3|TRBV5-1|-
TGCGCCAGCAGCGCCGGACTAGCGGGAGGAATAGATACGCAGTATTTT
CASSAGLAGGIDTQYF
>-|TRBJ2-2|TRBV4-1|few
TGCGCCAGCAGCCAAGAGTGGCCCGTGGAGCTGTTTTTT
CASSQEWPVELFF